This T cell receptor (beta chain) was recovered during a study of tumor-infiltrating lymphocytes in primary liver carcinoma. Without any cell sorting, roughly 20-33 mg of bulk tissue yielded co-extracted RNA and DNA. Patients were treatment-naive with chronic HBV infection. Using a constant-region primer together with ProtoScript II reverse transcriptase, TCR beta cDNA was made from approximately 500 ng of total RNA. Libraries covering TCR beta were generated through three nested multiplex PCR rounds (using a slightly modified ARM-PCR). Two initial PCR rounds of roughly 10 cycles each paired TRBV1-TRBV30 forward primers with a C-beta reverse primer. TCRdb redid the calling of the multiplex PCR reads with MiXCR, one entry per CDR3 protein. The repertoire holds 150,000 to 200,000 distinct CDR3 sequences, with around 81% as singletons. The CDR3 runs to 13 residues. Trimming pared 3 bases from V and 6 bases from J, leaving 8 bases between. CDR1 is MGHRA and CDR2 is YSYEKL in the germline V gene.

This clonotype qualifies as medium-sized. The origin of this receptor is a man between 40 and 49 years old with primary liver carcinoma and hepatitis B virus infection. The sequenced sample consisted of tumor tissue from primary liver carcinoma. The gene calls are TRBV4-1 and TRBJ2-2; D unresolved. The CDR3: CASSHAVAGELFF. As DNA, the CDR3 is TGCGCCAGCAGCCACGCCGTAGCCGGGGAGCTGTTTTTT.